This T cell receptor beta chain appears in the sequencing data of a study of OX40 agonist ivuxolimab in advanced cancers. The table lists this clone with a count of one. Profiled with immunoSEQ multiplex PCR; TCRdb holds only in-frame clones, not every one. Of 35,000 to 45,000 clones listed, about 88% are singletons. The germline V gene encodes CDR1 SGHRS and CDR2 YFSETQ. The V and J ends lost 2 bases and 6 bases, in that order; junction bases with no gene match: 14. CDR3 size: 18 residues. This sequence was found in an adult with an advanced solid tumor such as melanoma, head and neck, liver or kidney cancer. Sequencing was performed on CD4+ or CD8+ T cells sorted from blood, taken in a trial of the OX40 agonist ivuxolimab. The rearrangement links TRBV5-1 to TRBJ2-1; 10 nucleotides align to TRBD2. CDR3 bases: TGCGCCAGCAGCTTCGGGGGTTATCTAGCGGGAGTTGGCAATGAGCAGTTCTTC. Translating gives CASSFGGYLAGVGNEQFF.